This TCR beta chain originates from a study of blood T cell repertoires in COVID-19. Study-wide context: T cells, B-cell-depleted T cells, or PBMCs provided the cDNA or gDNA that served as material.

The CDR3 has 18 residues. V was pared by 1 base and J by 7 bases, with 11 bases of the junction left unmatched. Per the germline V gene, CDR1 is MGHRA and CDR2 is YSYEKL. Source study methods: Estimates of nucleated cell counts were drawn from the amplification of reference gene primers. Profiled with immunoSEQ multiplex PCR; TCRdb holds only in-frame clones, not every one. V, J and clone size are taken as reported in that table, and D and trimming were inferred from the DNA itself. The repertoire consists of about 500,000 clones, with 89% occurring once and the leading ten covering about 1%. This clone occurred once.

This TCR derives from a young man with COVID-19, enrolled during active disease. Sequences were obtained from peripheral blood. V usage is TRBV4-1 and J usage is TRBJ2-2; 11 bases are a match to TRBD2. The CDR3 protein is CASSQAVIAGGRGGELFF. For the CDR3, the DNA is TGCGCCAGCAGCCAAGCGGTTATAGCGGGAGGGCGAGGCGGGGAGCTGTTTTTT.